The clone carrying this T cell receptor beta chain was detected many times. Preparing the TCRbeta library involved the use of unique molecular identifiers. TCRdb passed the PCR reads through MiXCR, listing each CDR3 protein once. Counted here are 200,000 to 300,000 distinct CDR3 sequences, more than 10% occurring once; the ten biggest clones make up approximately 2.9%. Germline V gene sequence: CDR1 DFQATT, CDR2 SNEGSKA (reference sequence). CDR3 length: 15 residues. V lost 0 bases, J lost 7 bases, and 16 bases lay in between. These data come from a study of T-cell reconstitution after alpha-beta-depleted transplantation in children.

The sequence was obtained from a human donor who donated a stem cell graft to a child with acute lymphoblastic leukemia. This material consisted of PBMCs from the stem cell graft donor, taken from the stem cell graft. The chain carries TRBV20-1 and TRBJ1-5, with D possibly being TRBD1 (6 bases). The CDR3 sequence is CSARDPGAEFQPQHF. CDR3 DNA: TGCAGTGCTAGAGATCCGGGGGCCGAGTTCCAGCCCCAGCATTTT.